This entry features one TCR beta chain sequence. No antigen is known for it. The record originates from a study of T-cell memory formation after mild COVID-19. Overall study results and limits: Second-wave clones peaking on day 37 lacked confirmed SARS-CoV-2 specificity. A balance of CD4 and CD8 characterized clones contracting day 15 to 85, whereas later expanders leaned CD4+. There were some responding clones in pre-infection memory, which suggested that cross-reactive memory had joined.

Via MiXCR, TCRdb re-called the 5' RACE reads, giving one row per CDR3 protein. In the table there are 250,000 to 350,000 distinct CDR3 sequences, approximately 19% of which are singletons. The CDR3 is made up of 15 amino acids. Looked up from germline, CDR1 is SGHRS and CDR2 is YFSETQ. The germline V and J ends were trimmed by 3 bases and 0 bases, with 12 bases remaining between them. This chain uses TRBV5-1 with TRBJ1-2, with D hard to call. The specimen sequenced was PBMCs or a T cell subset sorted from them (not recorded which). This TCR came from a young man who had mild COVID-19 (a few samples of this study predate the infection). Cell type and time point are not known. The DNA for the CDR3 is TGCGCCAGCAGCTCGGCCGGGGAATCTAACTATGGCTACACCTTC. This codes for CASSSAGESNYGYTF.